This T cell receptor (beta chain) was obtained from a study of shared T cell receptors in the human thymus. This table comes from immunoSEQ multiplex PCR, and its TCRdb copy is limited to in-frame clones, with some not included. The sample shows some 640,000 clones, more than 70% of them seen only once. This CDR3 is 15 amino acids long. With V trimmed by 1 base and J by 0 bases, 0 bases remained unmatched. Germline values: CDR1 MNHEY, CDR2 SMNVEV (reference sequence). This clone was detected a few times. These data are also associated with another study on human thymus T cells.

V gene TRBV27 combines with J gene TRBJ2-1; 7 bases line up with TRBD2. Source material: thymocytes. This TCR was sampled from a boy under two years old with a congenital heart defect. CDR3 amino acids: CASSLLAGSYNEQFF. The CDR3 DNA follows: TGTGCCAGCAGTTTATTAGCGGGCTCCTACAATGAGCAGTTCTTC.